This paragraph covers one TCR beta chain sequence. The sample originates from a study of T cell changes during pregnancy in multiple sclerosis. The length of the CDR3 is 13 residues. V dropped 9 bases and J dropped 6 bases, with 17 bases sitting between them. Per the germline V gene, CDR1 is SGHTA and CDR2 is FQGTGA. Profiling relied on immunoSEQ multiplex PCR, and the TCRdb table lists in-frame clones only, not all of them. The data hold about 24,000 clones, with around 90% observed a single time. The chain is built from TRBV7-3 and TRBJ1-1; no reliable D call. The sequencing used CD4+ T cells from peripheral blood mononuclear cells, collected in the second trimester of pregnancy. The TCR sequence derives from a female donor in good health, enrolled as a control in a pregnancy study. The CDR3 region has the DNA TGTGCCAGTCCCCCGAGGCAGATCTCTGAAGCTTTCTTT. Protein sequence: CASPPRQISEAFF.